This T cell receptor (beta chain) was obtained from a study of blood T cell repertoires in COVID-19. Turning to the study itself: Samples of COVID-19 (acute and convalescent) were obtained from the United States, Italy and Spain. Sources were T cells, B-cell-depleted T cells, or PBMCs; the material itself was cDNA or gDNA.

This CDR3 region has 11 residues. V shed 0 bases and J shed 7 bases, with 3 bases lying between them. Per germline, CDR1 MRHNA and CDR2 SNTAGT. As processed by the authors: Estimated nucleated cell counts came from reference gene primer amplification. Using immunoSEQ multiplex PCR, the repertoire was profiled, and TCRdb retains in-frame clones only, with some absent. V and J calls plus clone size are reproduced from that table; the DNA served to infer D and trimming. The sample has 130,000 or so clones; roughly 89% are singletons. This clone was detected only once. The sequencing input was peripheral blood. The sequence was obtained from a man between 50 and 59 years old with active or convalescent COVID-19. The chain recombines TRBV6-4 with TRBJ1-2; D is unresolved. CDR3 loop: CASSDSSGYTF. The DNA for the CDR3 is TGTGCCAGCAGTGACTCGAGTGGCTACACCTTC.